These 29 T cell receptor beta chains came from one sample sequenced in a study of regulatory T cells in long-lasting Graves disease. The authors built TCR beta libraries using iRepertoire HTBI primers and Arm-PCR of CDR3 regions. TCRdb ran MiXCR on the multiplex PCR reads and lists one entry per CDR3 protein. The data hold 520,000 or so distinct CDR3 sequences, with 12% observed a single time. Time point noted: newly diagnosed GD, antithyroid drugs for less than 3 months. PBMC-extracted RNA yielded the TCR library. The same specimen was also included in a second study, on T cells in Graves' hyperthyroidism and ophthalmopathy.

Sequenced material: peripheral blood mononuclear cells (PBMCs), taken at new diagnosis, from a patient treated with antithyroid drugs. All receptors derive from a woman in her twenties or thirties with Graves disease.

This sequence joins TRBV14 and TRBJ1-1; D is undetermined. V lost 3 bases and J lost 0, with 8 bases in between. The V gene's germline CDR1 is SGHDN and CDR2 FVKESK. The CDR3 is made up of 14 amino acids. CDR3 protein: CASSQNNLNTEAFF. The CDR3 coding sequence is TGTGCCAGCAGCCAGAATAACTTGAACACTGAAGCTTTCTTT.

This clonotype was seen a few times. The chain employs TRBV28 and TRBJ1-1, with D possibly being TRBD1 (6 bases). The V end lost 5 bases, the J end lost 0 bases, and 13 bases lay between the germline ends. The CDR3 is 15 residues long. Germline lookup yields CDR1 MDHEN and CDR2 SYDVKM. For the CDR3, the DNA is TGTGCCAGCAGTCCACCTCAGGGGATGAACACTGAAGCTTTCTTT. Translated: CASSPPQGMNTEAFF.

This clonotype was detected many times. The chain joins TRBV4-2 to TRBJ2-2; 13 bases are shared with TRBD2. This CDR3 spans 18 amino acids. Germline assignment: CDR1 LGHNA and CDR2 YNFKEQ. J gave up 3 bases and V 0 bases, and 4 bases lay outside the gene matches. For the CDR3, the DNA is TGTGCCAGCAGCCAAGAGGGGACTAGCGGGATGTACACCGGGGAGCTGTTTTTT. It is translated as CASSQEGTSGMYTGELFF.

This clonotype came up many times. V is TRBV6-1 and J is TRBJ2-1, with 12 bases fitting TRBD2. V lost 5 bases, J lost 2 bases, and 4 bases stayed unmatched. Germline V CDR1 and CDR2: MNHNS, SASEGT. The CDR3 loop spans 16 amino acids. The CDR3 is CASSLAGGPPYNEQFF. Here the CDR3 DNA reads TGTGCCAGCAGTCTAGCGGGAGGGCCCCCCTACAATGAGCAGTTCTTC.

This clonotype appeared many times. V usage is TRBV28 and J usage is TRBJ2-3, with no clear D. V shed 3 bases and J shed 4 bases, with 11 bases lying between them. The CDR3 has 14 amino acids. Germline assignment: CDR1 MDHEN and CDR2 SYDVKM. The DNA of the CDR3 is TGTGCCAGCAGTTTGAATACCTTCTCAGATACGCAGTATTTT. This encodes CASSLNTFSDTQYF.

At least ten counts were recorded for this clonotype. The chain uses TRBV7-9 and TRBJ2-2; TRBD2 is a possible D gene (5 bases). Germline CDR1 reads SEHNR; CDR2 reads FQNEAQ (reference sequence). The CDR3 contains 16 residues. V was pared by 2 bases and J by 3 bases, with 13 bases between. The CDR3 DNA reads as TGTGCCAGCAGCTTACGCTGGGGAGAGGACACCGGGGAGCTGTTTTTT. Translated, it gives CASSLRWGEDTGELFF.

This clonotype was recorded many times. The chain employs TRBV25-1 and TRBJ1-1; D uncertain. The CDR3 has 15 amino acids. V was cut by 1 base and J by 3 bases, with 12 bases left in between. Looked up from germline, CDR1 is MGHDK and CDR2 is SYGVNS. The CDR3 coding sequence is TGTGCCAGCAGTGAATCCGGCAGGTTCGACACTGAAGCTTTCTTT. It codes for CASSESGRFDTEAFF.

This clonotype came up many times. The rearrangement uses TRBV12-3 or TRBV12-4 and TRBJ2-4; D gene uncertain. This CDR3 has 16 residues. The V end was cut by 4 bases, the J end by 0 bases, with 13 bases between. Here the CDR3 reads CASSSKISLAKNIQYF. CDR3 sequence (DNA): TGTGCCAGCAGTTCTAAGATTTCCCTAGCCAAAAACATTCAGTACTTC.

In this sample, this clonotype turned up many times. The J gene is TRBJ1-2, the V gene TRBV20-1, with 9 bases lining up with TRBD1. With V trimmed by 5 bases and J by 5 bases, 6 bases remained unmatched. The CDR3 loop spans 13 amino acids. The germline gives CDR1 DFQATT, CDR2 SNEGSKA (reference sequence). The CDR3 region has the DNA TGCAGTGCTTACCAAGGACAGGGGTATGGCTACACCTTC. Translating it yields CSAYQGQGYGYTF.

This clonotype was observed at least ten times. The rearrangement links TRBV11-2 to TRBJ2-7; the D is unclear. Germline assignment: CDR1 SGHAT and CDR2 FQNNGV. V gave up 2 bases and J gave up 5 bases, with 4 bases separating them. The CDR3 is 11 amino acids. This CDR3 reads CASSLTHEQYF. CDR3 sequence (DNA): TGTGCCAGCAGCTTAACTCACGAGCAGTACTTC.

The sample holds many counts of this clonotype. The V and J genes are TRBV30 and TRBJ1-3; the D is unclear. V was trimmed by 0 bases and J by 1 base, leaving 4 bases between them. Germline lookup yields CDR1 GTSNPN and CDR2 SVGIG (reference sequence). There are 13 residues in the CDR3. CDR3 region: CAWSVLSGNTIYF. The CDR3 DNA follows: TGTGCCTGGAGTGTACTTTCTGGAAACACCATATATTTT.

This clonotype was counted at least ten times. This rearrangement joins TRBV11-2 to TRBJ2-3; TRBD2 aligns across 7 bases. Germline V gene sequence: CDR1 SGHAT, CDR2 FQNNGV. V lost 5 bases to trimming and J lost 0 bases; unmatched junction nucleotides: 5. The CDR3 covers 15 residues. CDR3 sequence (DNA): TGTGCCAGCAGCCCGAGCGGGGTCAGCACAGATACGCAGTATTTT. It specifies CASSPSGVSTDTQYF.

This chain joins TRBV7-6 and TRBJ2-2; no clear D gene. The ends were cut back, 4 bases at V and 6 bases at J, with 18 bases in the middle. This CDR3 spans 16 amino acids. The V gene's germline CDR1 is SGHVS and CDR2 FNYEAQ. CDR3 sequence reads: CASSSRLLRSSGELFF. As DNA, the CDR3 is TGTGCCAGCAGCTCCAGGCTCCTCCGGAGTTCCGGGGAGCTGTTTTTT. The full variable domain, in which reference TRBV7-6 and TRBJ2-2 provide the parts outside the CDR3, is GAGVSQSPRYKVTKRGQDVALRCDPISGHVSLYWYRQALGQGPEFLTYFNYEAQQDKSGLPNDRFSAERPEGSISTLTIQRTEQRDSAMYRCASSSRLLRSSGELFFGEGSRLTVL.

The chain uses TRBV5-4 and TRBJ2-3; 9 bases align to TRBD1. CDR3 length: 16 residues. Germline CDR1 reads SGHNT; CDR2 reads YYREEE (reference sequence). With V trimmed by 6 bases and J by 5 bases, 13 bases remained unmatched. The CDR3 DNA follows: TGTGCCAGCAACTCCTGGACAGGGGAGGATGGAGATACGCAGTATTTT. As protein: CASNSWTGEDGDTQYF.

This clonotype was seen many times. This sequence joins TRBV11-2 and TRBJ2-7; 11 bases align to TRBD2. This CDR3 is built from 14 residues. Unmatched junction bases numbered 3, after V lost 6 bases and J lost 2 bases. Looked up from germline, CDR1 is SGHAT and CDR2 is FQNNGV. Written as DNA, the CDR3 is TGTGCCAGCAGAAAACTAGCGGGAGCCTACGAGCAGTACTTC. Residues: CASRKLAGAYEQYF.

Ten or more counts support this clonotype. This rearrangement joins TRBV28 to TRBJ1-1; D is undetermined. The CDR3 sequence is 14 residues long. In germline, CDR1 is MDHEN, CDR2 SYDVKM. The germline V and J ends were trimmed by 5 bases and 0 bases, with 10 bases remaining between them. The CDR3 loop is CASSPRTLNTEAFF. The DNA of the CDR3 is TGTGCCAGCAGTCCCCGGACCTTGAACACTGAAGCTTTCTTT.

The rearrangement uses TRBV19 and TRBJ2-4; D call uncertain. Trimming took 8 bases from V and 8 from J, leaving 13 bases between them. Germline V lookup: CDR1 LNHDA, CDR2 SQIVND (reference sequence). This CDR3 is 12 amino acids long. Written as DNA, the CDR3 is TGTGCCAGTGAGAACAAAGGATACATTCAGTACTTC. Amino acids: CASENKGYIQYF.

This clonotype was seen more than once but under ten times. The V gene is TRBV15, the J gene TRBJ2-1; D tentatively reads TRBD1 or TRBD2 (5 bases each). The CDR3 totals 16 residues. Trimming left V 3 bases short and J 6 bases short, with 18 bases between. Germline V gives CDR1 LNHNV, CDR2 YYDKDF (reference sequence). DNA for the CDR3: TGTGCCACCAGCAGCATTCGGGGCCTTGGATTCAATGAGCAGTTCTTC. Translated: CATSSIRGLGFNEQFF.

The chain employs TRBV7-2 and TRBJ1-1, with 12 bases aligning to TRBD1. Germline-derived CDR1 and CDR2 are SGHTA and FQGNSA. CDR3 length equals 16 residues. Germline trimming cut 4 bases from V and 10 bases from J; bases unmatched to any gene: 13. In DNA form, the CDR3 reads TGTGCCAGCAGCTACCGGGGGACAGGGGGCGCGAGTGGAGCTTTCTTT. Translating gives CASSYRGTGGASGAFF.

This clonotype was seen at least ten times. V usage is TRBV7-2 and J usage is TRBJ1-2, with 8 bases aligning to TRBD1. V shed 5 bases and J 2 bases; nucleotides not matched to a gene: 7. The CDR3 is 15 amino acids. CDR1 is SGHTA and CDR2 is FQGNSA in the germline V gene. CDR3 DNA: TGTGCCAGCAGCCCTCAGACAGGGGCCAACTATGGCTACACCTTC. It codes for CASSPQTGANYGYTF.

In this sample, this clonotype turned up many times. The V and J genes are TRBV11-2 and TRBJ1-3; D not resolved. CDR1 and CDR2 from the germline V gene are SGHAT and FQNNGV. The ends were cut back, 5 bases at V and 4 bases at J, with 12 bases in the middle. The CDR3 length is 14 residues. The CDR3 DNA is TGTGCCAGCAGCCCCATGCCTAGGGGAAACACCATATATTTT. It codes for CASSPMPRGNTIYF. Full variable domain (outside the CDR3, taken from reference TRBV11-2 and TRBJ1-3): EAGVAQSPRYKIIEKRQSVAFWCNPISGHATLYWYQQILGQGPKLLIQFQNNGVVDDSQLPKDRFSAERLKGVDSTLKIQPAKLEDSAVYLCASSPMPRGNTIYFGEGSWLTVV.

This clonotype was seen many times. This chain connects TRBV5-1 to TRBJ2-3; possible D gene TRBD1, 5 bases. V was clipped by 0 bases and J by 0 bases, with 11 bases between them. The CDR3 extends over 16 amino acids. CDR1 is SGHRS and CDR2 is YFSETQ in the germline V gene. CDR3 region: CASSLGAGISTDTQYF. In nucleotides, the CDR3 is TGCGCCAGCAGCTTGGGCGCAGGGATAAGCACAGATACGCAGTATTTT.

This clonotype appeared many times. This chain uses TRBV27 with TRBJ1-6; maybe TRBD1 (6 bases). Trimming removed 7 bases at V and 6 bases at J, with 13 bases between. Germline assignment: CDR1 MNHEY and CDR2 SMNVEV (reference sequence). The CDR3 runs 14 residues. CDR3 in amino acids: CASTQGLGNSPLHF. The CDR3 nucleotides read TGTGCCAGCACTCAGGGGTTAGGTAATTCACCCCTCCACTTT.

This clonotype was counted at least ten times. This chain joins TRBV11-2 and TRBJ2-5; D may correspond to TRBD1 or TRBD2 (6 bases each). V lost 5 bases to trimming and J lost 4 bases, with 11 bases between them. CDR1 and CDR2 from the germline V gene are SGHAT and FQNNGV. CDR3 length: 13 amino acids. CDR3 loop: CASSETGAETQYF. The DNA of the CDR3 is TGTGCCAGCAGCGAAACGGGGGCAGAGACCCAGTACTTC. The entire variable domain, with the rest obtained from reference TRBV11-2 and TRBJ2-5, is as follows: EAGVAQSPRYKIIEKRQSVAFWCNPISGHATLYWYQQILGQGPKLLIQFQNNGVVDDSQLPKDRFSAERLKGVDSTLKIQPAKLEDSAVYLCASSETGAETQYFGPGTRLLVL.

The rearrangement links TRBV20-1 to TRBJ2-7; D remains ambiguous. Trimming removed 3 bases from V and 0 bases from J, with 12 bases in between. Germline loops: CDR1 DFQATT, CDR2 SNEGSKA (reference sequence). This CDR3 region has 14 residues. This CDR3 is CSASSSPFSYEQYF. DNA for the CDR3: TGCAGTGCTAGTTCCAGTCCCTTCTCCTACGAGCAGTACTTC.

This clonotype was seen only a few times. The V call is TRBV15, the J call TRBJ2-1, with 10 bases aligning to TRBD2. The germline gives CDR1 LNHNV, CDR2 YYDKDF (reference sequence). V was pared by 1 base and J by 3 bases, with 9 bases of the junction left unmatched. This CDR3 is built from 18 residues. CDR3 DNA sequence: TGTGCCACCAGCAGAGCCCCCCCCGGGACTAGCGTCTACAATGAGCAGTTCTTC. The encoded protein is CATSRAPPGTSVYNEQFF.

This clonotype was detected many times. The chain carries TRBV5-6 and TRBJ1-1, with D possibly matching TRBD1 (5 bases). This CDR3 has 14 residues. The germline V and J ends were trimmed by 3 bases and 2 bases, with 11 bases remaining between them. Germline V gives CDR1 SGHDT, CDR2 YYEEEE. CDR3 protein: CASSWGLRNTEAFF. CDR3 in DNA: TGTGCCAGCAGCTGGGGACTTCGAAACACTGAAGCTTTCTTT. Full variable domain (remainder filled in from reference TRBV5-6 and TRBJ1-1): DAGVTQSPTHLIKTRGQQVTLRCSPKSGHDTVSWYQQALGQGPQFIFQYYEEEERQRGNFPDRFSGHQFPNYSSELNVNALLLGDSALYLCASSWGLRNTEAFFGQGTRLTVV.

The chain couples TRBV5-1 to TRBJ1-2; weak D call: TRBD1 (5 bases). Trimming pared 4 bases from V and 3 bases from J, leaving 13 bases between. In germline, CDR1 is SGHRS, CDR2 YFSETQ. The CDR3 length is 14 residues. The chain's CDR3 is CASSQAGGDYGYTF. The CDR3 DNA reads as TGCGCCAGCAGCCAGGCCGGGGGTGACTATGGCTACACCTTC.

About this clonotype: This may be a read error: a much more frequent sequence differs by one nucleotide. Since no conserved phenylalanine or tryptophan closes the CDR3, a read error is the likely cause. V is TRBV6-1 and J is TRBJ2-1, with no clear D. From germline, CDR1 is MNHNS and CDR2 SASEGT. V gave up 10 bases and J gave up 3 bases, with 16 bases separating them. The CDR3 spans 14 residues. This chain's CDR3 is CATHPSVLYNEQFL. The DNA for the CDR3 is TGTGCCACCCACCCTAGTGTCCTCTACAATGAGCAGTTCTTA.